This T cell receptor (beta chain) comes out of a study of blood T cell repertoires in COVID-19. Study as a whole: Collection of acute and convalescent COVID-19 samples took place in the United States, Italy and Spain. Sample material is recorded as cDNA or gDNA derived from T cells, B-cell-depleted T cells, or PBMCs.

Looked up from germline, CDR1 is MNHEY and CDR2 is SMNVEV (reference sequence). CDR3 length equals 17 residues. The germline V and J ends were trimmed by 3 bases and 3 bases, with 21 bases remaining between them. Per the original data handling: Amplification with reference gene primers provided the estimates of nucleated cell counts. Sequencing used immunoSEQ multiplex PCR; TCRdb keeps in-frame clones, though not all of them. V and J calls and clone size are copied from that table; D and trimming were computed from the DNA. The sample shows approximately 89,000 clones, 80% of them seen only once. This chain joins TRBV27 and TRBJ2-7; tentative D call: TRBD2 (6 bases). The sequenced sample was peripheral blood. The sequence was collected from a woman of 80 years or more with acute or convalescent COVID-19. The CDR3 region is CASSFTPVGGNLYEQYF. The CDR3 DNA reads as TGTGCCAGCAGTTTTACCCCAGTGGGAGGAAACCTCTACGAGCAGTACTTC.